The next 16 T cell receptor beta chains were all read from a single sample in a study of OX40 agonist ivuxolimab in advanced cancers. The method was immunoSEQ multiplex PCR; TCRdb's version includes in-frame clones alone and lacks a portion of them. The data contain fewer than 110,000 clones, 91% of them seen just once; the ten biggest clones take up about 1.2%. This sample comprised CD4+ or CD8+ T cells sorted from blood, obtained in a trial of the OX40 agonist ivuxolimab. These receptors all come from an adult with an advanced solid tumor such as melanoma, head and neck, liver or kidney cancer.

The CDR3 here is CASSLVRDNEQFF. DNA for the CDR3: TGTGCCAGCAGCTTAGTCAGGGACAATGAGCAGTTCTTC. The rearrangement uses TRBV11-1 and TRBJ2-1; maybe TRBD1 (5 bases). The germline V gene encodes CDR1 SGHAT and CDR2 FQDESV (reference sequence). CDR3 length equals 13 residues. V lost 1 base, J lost 5 bases, and 6 bases lay in between. Together with reference TRBV11-1 and TRBJ2-1, the CDR3 gives the full variable domain: EAEVAQSPRYKITEKSQAVAFWCDPISGHATLYWYRQILGQGPELLVQFQDESVVDDSQLPKDRFSAERLKGVDSTLKIQPAELGDSAMYLCASSLVRDNEQFFGPGTRLTVL.

The CDR3 nucleotides are TGTGCCAGCAGTTTAGGGACAGGAATTTCCTACGAGCAGTACTTC. It encodes CASSLGTGISYEQYF. The rearrangement links TRBV28 to TRBJ2-7; 8 nucleotides line up with TRBD1. The CDR3 totals 15 residues. Germline values: CDR1 MDHEN, CDR2 SYDVKM. Unmatched junction bases numbered 4, after V lost 2 bases and J lost 1 base.

This chain uses TRBV5-1 with TRBJ1-2, with 10 bases lining up with TRBD1. CDR1 is SGHRS, CDR2 YFSETQ, per germline. This CDR3 spans 16 amino acids. The trim removed 0 bases at V and 3 bases at J, leaving 5 bases unmatched. The CDR3 here is CASSLARDRGDYGYTF. CDR3 bases: TGCGCCAGCAGCTTGGCGCGGGACAGGGGAGACTATGGCTACACCTTC.

Only one count was recorded for this clone. CDR3 loop: CASSFSHEQYF. As DNA, the CDR3 is TGTGCCAGCAGCTTTTCCCACGAGCAGTACTTC. This chain connects TRBV5-4 to TRBJ2-7; no firm D call. This CDR3 is 11 amino acids long. V shed 2 bases and J shed 5 bases, with 5 bases lying between them. CDR1 is SGHNT, CDR2 YYREEE, per germline (reference sequence).

The V gene is TRBV27, the J gene TRBJ1-1; perhaps TRBD1 as D (5 bases). The CDR3 consists of 15 residues. Looked up from germline, CDR1 is MNHEY and CDR2 is SMNVEV (reference sequence). Trimming shortened V by 1 base and J by 1 base, and 10 bases separated the two germline ends. CDR3 bases: TGTGCCAGCAGTTTATTCCGGACACCGAACACTGAAGCTTTCTTT. Its translation is CASSLFRTPNTEAFF.

The chain links TRBV23-1 to TRBJ2-1; TRBD1 matches at 7 bases. TRBV23-1 has ORF status, its function being uncertain. J lost 14 bases, V lost 3 bases, and 7 bases had no gene match. The CDR3 runs 12 residues. CDR3 region: CASSHPQGIKFF. CDR3 coding DNA: TGCGCCAGCAGTCATCCACAGGGGATAAAGTTCTTC.

This chain connects TRBV28 to TRBJ2-1, with 7 bases fitting TRBD1. V dropped 4 bases and J dropped 0; count of bases not matched to a gene: 6. This CDR3 has 16 amino acids. CDR1 is MDHEN, CDR2 SYDVKM, per germline. The CDR3 nucleotides read TGTGCCAGCAGTTCGCCGACAGGGAGCTCCTACAATGAGCAGTTCTTC. It translates to CASSSPTGSSYNEQFF.

V is TRBV10-3 and J is TRBJ2-1; TRBD2 matches at 7 bases. Germline values: CDR1 ENHRY, CDR2 SYGVKD. J lost 7 bases, V lost 0 bases, and 6 bases had no gene match. The CDR3 is 15 residues long. The CDR3 reads CAISESTGGGNEQFF. For the CDR3, the DNA is TGTGCCATCAGTGAGTCGACCGGGGGAGGGAATGAGCAGTTCTTC.

The chain has TRBV28 and TRBJ1-2; 12 bases agree with TRBD1. Germline V gene sequence: CDR1 MDHEN, CDR2 SYDVKM. The CDR3 spans 18 residues. Unmatched junction bases numbered 10, after V lost 5 bases and J lost 0 bases. CDR3: CASSTAPGQGATNYGYTF. The CDR3 DNA is TGTGCCAGCAGTACCGCCCCGGGACAGGGGGCGACTAACTATGGCTACACCTTC.

The chain joins TRBV9 to TRBJ2-1, with 14 bases identical to TRBD2. The germline gives CDR1 SGDLS, CDR2 YYNGEE. The CDR3 totals 15 residues. V shed 3 bases, J shed 8 bases, and the junction held 4 bases outside the gene matches. CDR3 residues: CASSDGTSGSDEQFF. DNA of the CDR3: TGTGCCAGCAGCGATGGGACTAGCGGGAGCGATGAGCAGTTCTTC.

The chain combines TRBV2 with TRBJ1-5; 7 nucleotides align to TRBD1. V trimming: 3 bases; J trimming: 2 bases; junction bases outside the gene matches: 4. This CDR3 is built from 15 residues. Germline CDR1 reads SNHLY; CDR2 reads FYNNEI. CDR3 in DNA: TGTGCCAGCAGTGATCGTCAGGGGGGCAATCAGCCCCAGCATTTT. Encoded protein: CASSDRQGGNQPQHF.

This chain links TRBV5-8 with TRBJ1-2; weak D call: TRBD1 (6 bases). Looked up from germline, CDR1 is SGHTS and CDR2 is YDEGEE. This CDR3 is 13 amino acids long. V was clipped by 4 bases and J by 6 bases, with 13 bases between them. DNA of the CDR3: TGTGCCAGCAGCCTACGGGGGCTGGATGGCTACACCTTC. The encoded protein is CASSLRGLDGYTF.

The CDR3 DNA is TGCGCCAGCAGCCTCCAGGGAGGACTGATCAATGAGCAGTTCTTC. Translating gives CASSLQGGLINEQFF. The chain recombines TRBV4-3 with TRBJ2-1; D possibly corresponds to TRBD2 (6 bases). This CDR3 contains 15 residues. Deletions cut 4 bases from V and 6 bases from J, with 16 bases between. In germline, CDR1 is LGHNA, CDR2 YSLEER.

A single count supports this clone. This chain connects TRBV7-6 to TRBJ2-2; unclear D gene. The CDR3 has 15 amino acids. Trimming shortened V by 4 bases and J by 1 base, and 10 bases separated the two germline ends. Looked up from germline, CDR1 is SGHVS and CDR2 is FNYEAQ. The CDR3 protein is CASSSAGRNTGELFF. The CDR3 DNA follows: TGTGCCAGCAGCTCGGCAGGCAGGAACACCGGGGAGCTGTTTTTT.

The V and J genes are TRBV6-5 and TRBJ2-7; D may be TRBD1 or TRBD2 (6 bases each). Trimming removed 0 bases from V and 3 bases from J, with 9 bases in between. CDR1 and CDR2 (germline): MNHEY, SVGAGI. The CDR3 consists of 14 residues. The CDR3 DNA sequence: TGTGCCAGCAGTTACTCGGAGGGGGACTACGAGCAGTACTTC. It codes for CASSYSEGDYEQYF.

This chain uses TRBV6-6 with TRBJ1-1; D remains unclear. The CDR3 consists of 14 residues. The germline V and J ends were trimmed by 3 bases and 5 bases, with 13 bases remaining between them. Germline V gene lookup returns CDR1 MNHNY and CDR2 SVGAGI (reference sequence). CDR3 sequence (DNA): TGTGCCAGCAGTTATGTCCCGGGTGGTACTGAAGCTTTCTTT. It is translated as CASSYVPGGTEAFF.